The T cell receptor beta chain under discussion was sequenced for a study of control samples from healthy donors and cancer patients. This clone showed up just once. Germline CDR1 is SGHTA and CDR2 is FQGNSA. The CDR3 covers 15 residues. V lost 4 bases and J 6 bases, leaving 16 bases between the germline ends. Assay: immunoSEQ multiplex PCR; the TCRdb copy retains only in-frame clones and omits some. The repertoire holds just over 150,000 clones, around 90% seen once, with 12% in the top ten. The sample taken for sequencing was blood. The rearrangement joins TRBV7-2 to TRBJ2-1; D assignment may be TRBD1 or TRBD2 (5 bases each). The TCR comes from a man under 40 in good health. The CDR3 sequence is CASSSSGTDVNEQFF. The CDR3 coding sequence is TGTGCCAGCAGCTCATCCGGGACGGACGTCAATGAGCAGTTCTTC.